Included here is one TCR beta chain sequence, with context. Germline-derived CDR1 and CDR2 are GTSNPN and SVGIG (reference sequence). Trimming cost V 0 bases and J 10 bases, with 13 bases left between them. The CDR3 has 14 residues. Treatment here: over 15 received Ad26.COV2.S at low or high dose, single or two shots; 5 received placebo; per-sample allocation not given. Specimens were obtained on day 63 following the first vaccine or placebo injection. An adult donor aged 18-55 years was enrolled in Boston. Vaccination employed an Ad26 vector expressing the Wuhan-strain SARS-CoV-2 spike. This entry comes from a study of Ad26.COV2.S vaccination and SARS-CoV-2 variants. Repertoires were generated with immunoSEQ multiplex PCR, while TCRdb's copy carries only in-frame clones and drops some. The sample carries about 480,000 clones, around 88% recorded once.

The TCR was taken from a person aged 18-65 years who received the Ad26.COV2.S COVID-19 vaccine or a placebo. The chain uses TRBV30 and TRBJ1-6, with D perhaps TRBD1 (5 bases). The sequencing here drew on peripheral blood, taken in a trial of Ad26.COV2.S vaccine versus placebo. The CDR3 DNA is TGTGCCTGGAGTGTCGAAGGGGCCCGATCACCCCTCCACTTT. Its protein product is CAWSVEGARSPLHF.